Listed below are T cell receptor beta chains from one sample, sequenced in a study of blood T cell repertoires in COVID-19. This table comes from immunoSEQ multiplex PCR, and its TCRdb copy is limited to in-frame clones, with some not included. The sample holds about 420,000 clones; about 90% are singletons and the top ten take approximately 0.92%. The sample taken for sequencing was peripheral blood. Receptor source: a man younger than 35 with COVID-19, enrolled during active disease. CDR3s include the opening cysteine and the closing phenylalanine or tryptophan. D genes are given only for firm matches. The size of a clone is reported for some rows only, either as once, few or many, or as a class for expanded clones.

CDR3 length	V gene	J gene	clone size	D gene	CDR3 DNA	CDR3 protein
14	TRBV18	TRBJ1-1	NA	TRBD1	TGTGCCAGCTCACCAGGGACAGGGAACACTGAAGCTTTCTTT	CASSPGTGNTEAFF
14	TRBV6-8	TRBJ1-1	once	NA	TGTGCCAGCAGACTTCCGGAGCGGAACACTGAAGCTTTCTTT	CASRLPERNTEAFF
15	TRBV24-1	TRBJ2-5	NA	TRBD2	TGTGCCACCAGTGATCAGGGACTAGCGGAAGAGACCCAGTACTTC	CATSDQGLAEETQYF
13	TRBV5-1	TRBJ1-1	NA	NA	TGCGCCAGCAGCTACGGGGGGGACACTGAAGCTTTCTTT	CASSYGGDTEAFF
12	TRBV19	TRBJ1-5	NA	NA	TGTGCCAGTAGAGAAGGAGGGCAGCCCCAGCATTTT	CASREGGQPQHF
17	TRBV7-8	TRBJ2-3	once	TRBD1	TGTGCCAGCAGCTTAGGTACAGGGGGTGGGGGCTCAGATACGCAGTATTTT	CASSLGTGGGGSDTQYF
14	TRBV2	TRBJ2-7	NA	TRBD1	TGTGCCAGCAGTGAAAGGGGGACAGAGGGTAAACAGTACTTC	CASSERGTEGKQYF
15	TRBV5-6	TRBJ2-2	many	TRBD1	TGTGCCAGCAGCACAGGGGGCGCGAACACCGGGGAGCTGTTTTTT	CASSTGGANTGELFF
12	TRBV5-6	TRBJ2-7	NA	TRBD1	TGTGCCAGCAGCCTGGACAGGGAAGAGCAGTACTTC	CASSLDREEQYF
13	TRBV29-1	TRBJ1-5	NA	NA	TGCAGCGTCCGACAAGGCCCCAATCAGCCCCAGCATTTT	CSVRQGPNQPQHF
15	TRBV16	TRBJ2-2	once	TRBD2	TGTGCCAGCAGCCTCCTGCCAGGGAGGGACGGGGAGCTGTTTTTT	CASSLLPGRDGELFF
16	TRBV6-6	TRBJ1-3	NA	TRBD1	TGTGCCAGCAGTTACTCCCCACCGGACAGGGCGCACACCATATATTTT	CASSYSPPDRAHTIYF
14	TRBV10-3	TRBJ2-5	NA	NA	TGTGCCATCAGTGCCGGGACAATCACCGAGACCCAGTACTTC	CAISAGTITETQYF
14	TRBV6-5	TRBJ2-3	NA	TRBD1	TGTGCCAGCAGCCGGACAGGAGTAACAGATACGCAGTATTTT	CASSRTGVTDTQYF
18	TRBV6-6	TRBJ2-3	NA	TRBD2	TGTGCCAGCAGCCGAAGGACTAGCGGGGGTTCTAGCACAGATACGCAGTATTTT	CASSRRTSGGSSTDTQYF
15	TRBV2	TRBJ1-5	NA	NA	TGTGCCAGCACCCCAGAGGCAGCGCCCCGGGGGCCCCAGCATTTT	CASTPEAAPRGPQHF
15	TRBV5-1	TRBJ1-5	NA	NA	TGCGCCAGCAGCCGCGATACTGGGCATGGGCAGCCCCAGCATTTT	CASSRDTGHGQPQHF
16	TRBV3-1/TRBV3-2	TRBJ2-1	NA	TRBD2	TGTGCCAGCAGCCAAGGGGGGGGGACCTCCTACAATGAGCAGTTCTTC	CASSQGGGTSYNEQFF
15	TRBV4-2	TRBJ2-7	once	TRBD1	TGTGCCAGCAGCCAAGAGGCACAGGGGTCCTACGAGCAGTACTTC	CASSQEAQGSYEQYF
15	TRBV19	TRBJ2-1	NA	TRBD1	TGTGCCAGTAGAACAGGGGGGAACAGGGTGAATGAGCAGTTCTTC	CASRTGGNRVNEQFF
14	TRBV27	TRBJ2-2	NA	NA	TGTGCCAGCAGCCCGGGACTTAACACCGGGGAGCTGTTTTTT	CASSPGLNTGELFF
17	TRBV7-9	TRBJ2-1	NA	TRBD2	TGTGCCAGCAGCTTAGCTGTAGCGGGGTCTATTTACAATGAGCAGTTCTTC	CASSLAVAGSIYNEQFF
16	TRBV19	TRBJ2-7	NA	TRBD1	TGTGCCAGTAGTTCCGACAGGGACCCATCCTCCTACGAGCAGTACTTC	CASSSDRDPSSYEQYF
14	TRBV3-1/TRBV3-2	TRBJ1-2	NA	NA	TGTGCCAGCAGCCAAGTTATGAGTACAGGGGGCTACACCTTC	CASSQVMSTGGYTF
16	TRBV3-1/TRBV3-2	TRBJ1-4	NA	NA	TGTGCCAGCAGCCAAGCGACAGTTCTAACTAATGAAAAACTGTTTTTT	CASSQATVLTNEKLFF
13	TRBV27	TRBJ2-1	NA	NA	TGTGCCAGCAGTCACGACAAGTACAATGAGCAGTTCTTC	CASSHDKYNEQFF
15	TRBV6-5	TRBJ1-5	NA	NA	TGTGCCAGCAGCCCGGGCCACAGGGGCAATCAGCCCCAGCATTTT	CASSPGHRGNQPQHF
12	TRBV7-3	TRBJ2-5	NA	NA	TGTGCCAGCAGCTTAAATCAGGGGACCCAGTACTTC	CASSLNQGTQYF
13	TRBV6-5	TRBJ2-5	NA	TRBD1	TGTGCCAGCAGTCCGGACAGGGGAGAGACCCAGTACTTC	CASSPDRGETQYF